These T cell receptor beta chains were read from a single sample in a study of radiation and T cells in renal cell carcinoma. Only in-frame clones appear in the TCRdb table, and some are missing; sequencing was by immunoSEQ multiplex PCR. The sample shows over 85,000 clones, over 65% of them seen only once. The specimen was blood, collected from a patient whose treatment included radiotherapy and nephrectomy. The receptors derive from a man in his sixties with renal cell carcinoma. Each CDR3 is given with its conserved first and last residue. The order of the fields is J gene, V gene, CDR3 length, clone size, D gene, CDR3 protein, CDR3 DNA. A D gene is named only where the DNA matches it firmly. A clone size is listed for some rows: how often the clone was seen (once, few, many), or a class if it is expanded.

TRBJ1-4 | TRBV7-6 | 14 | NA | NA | CASSLLGRGEKLFF | TGTGCCAGCAGCCTTCTAGGAAGAGGGGAAAAACTGTTTTTT
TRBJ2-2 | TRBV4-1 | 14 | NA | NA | CASSPREGTGELFF | TGCGCCAGCAGCCCCCGTGAGGGGACCGGGGAGCTGTTTTTT
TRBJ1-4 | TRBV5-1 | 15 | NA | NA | CASSLGIATNEKLFF | TGCGCCAGCAGCTTGGGGATTGCAACTAATGAAAAACTGTTTTTT
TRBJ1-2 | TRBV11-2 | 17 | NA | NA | CASSLDPRVTRNYGYTF | TGTGCCAGCAGCTTAGATCCCCGCGTGACACGAAACTATGGCTACACCTTC
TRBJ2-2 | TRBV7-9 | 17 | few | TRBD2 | CASSFFSGLRNTGELFF | TGTGCCAGCAGCTTCTTTAGCGGGCTTCGGAACACCGGGGAGCTGTTTTTT
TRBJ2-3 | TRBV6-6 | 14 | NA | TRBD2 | CASSYSLAGGVKYF | TGTGCCAGCAGTTACAGTCTAGCGGGAGGAGTTAAGTATTTT
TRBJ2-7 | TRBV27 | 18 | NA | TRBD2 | CASSKQMSGRSPPYEQYF | TGTGCCAGCAGTAAACAGATGAGCGGGAGATCCCCCCCCTACGAGCAGTACTTC
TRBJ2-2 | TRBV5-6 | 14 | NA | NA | CASSLPDHTGELFF | TGTGCCAGCAGCTTACCAGATCACACCGGGGAGCTGTTTTTT
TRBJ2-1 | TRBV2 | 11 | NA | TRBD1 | CARQGLYEQFF | TGTGCCAGACAGGGGCTCTATGAGCAGTTCTTC
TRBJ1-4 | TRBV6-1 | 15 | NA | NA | CASSDFAATNEKLFF | TGTGCCAGCAGTGACTTTGCTGCAACTAATGAAAAACTGTTTTTT
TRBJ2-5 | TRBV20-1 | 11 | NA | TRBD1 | CSTGEQETQYF | TGCAGTACAGGGGAACAAGAGACCCAGTACTTC
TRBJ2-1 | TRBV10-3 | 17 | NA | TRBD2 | CAISESFSGSSKDEQFF | TGTGCCATCAGTGAGTCCTTCAGCGGGAGCAGTAAAGATGAGCAGTTCTTC
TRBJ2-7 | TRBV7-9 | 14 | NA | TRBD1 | CASSLLGQRDEQYF | TGTGCCAGCAGCTTATTGGGACAGAGGGACGAGCAGTACTTC
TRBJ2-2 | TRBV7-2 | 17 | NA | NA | CASSLGLARQNTGELFF | TGTGCCAGCAGCTTAGGGCTGGCGCGTCAAAACACCGGGGAGCTGTTTTTT
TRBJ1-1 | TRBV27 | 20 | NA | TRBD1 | CSSPLVPGQGPLPLRTEAFF | TGTTCTTCCCCCCTAGTCCCGGGACAGGGCCCCCTCCCTTTGCGGACTGAAGCTTTCTTT
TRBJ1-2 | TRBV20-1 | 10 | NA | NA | CSASGNGYTF | TGCAGTGCTAGTGGGAATGGCTACACCTTC
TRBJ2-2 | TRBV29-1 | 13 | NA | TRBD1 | CSVGGGSTGELFF | TGCAGCGTTGGAGGGGGCAGCACCGGGGAGCTGTTTTTT
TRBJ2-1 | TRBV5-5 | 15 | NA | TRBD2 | CASRPLAGGANEQFF | TGTGCCAGCAGACCACTAGCGGGAGGTGCAAATGAGCAGTTCTTC
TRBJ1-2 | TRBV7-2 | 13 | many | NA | CASSLDNNYGYTF | TGTGCCAGCAGCTTGGACAATAACTATGGCTACACCTTC
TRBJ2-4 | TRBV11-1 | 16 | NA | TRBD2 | CASSPREKREKNIQYF | TGTGCCAGCAGCCCTAGAGAGAAGCGGGAGAAAAACATTCAGTACTTC
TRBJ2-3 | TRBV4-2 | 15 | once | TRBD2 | CASSQDGRFVDTQYF | TGTGCCAGCAGCCAAGACGGGAGGTTCGTAGATACGCAGTATTTT